The 23 T cell receptor beta chains reported below all come from one sample, sequenced in a study of neurological immune-mediated disorders. TCRdb analysed the 5' RACE reads with MiXCR anew, one entry per CDR3 protein. The sample includes more than 60,000 distinct CDR3 sequences, about 4% seen only once; the top ten take under 2.5%. Sample: PBMCs. Every receptor here comes from a woman aged 50 to 65 with multiple sclerosis.

The table lists this clonotype with a few counts. The rearrangement links TRBV4-2 to TRBJ2-1; 9 nucleotides line up with TRBD2. The V segment lost 6 bases and the J segment 7 bases; nucleotides outside the gene matches: 16. Germline V gene sequence: CDR1 LGHNA, CDR2 YNFKEQ. CDR3 length: 17 amino acids. In nucleotides, the CDR3 is TGTGCCAGCAGTCCCGGAGGGGTAGCGGGGGCCCGGAATGAGCAGTTCTTC. It codes for CASSPGGVAGARNEQFF.

This clonotype was counted ten times or more. The chain joins TRBV7-2 to TRBJ2-3, with 10 bases that match TRBD2. Germline V gene lookup returns CDR1 SGHTA and CDR2 FQGNSA. V dropped 4 bases and J dropped 0; count of bases not matched to a gene: 7. The CDR3 spans 17 residues. CDR3 in DNA: TGTGCCAGCAGCTCTTTTCTGACTAGCGGGAGCACAGATACGCAGTATTTT. This translates into CASSSFLTSGSTDTQYF.

This clonotype appeared many times. Written as DNA, the CDR3 is TGTGCCAGCAGCGGGGCCAGCGGTATAGCCAAAAACATTCAGTACTTC. It is translated as CASSGASGIAKNIQYF. V gene TRBV7-2 combines with J gene TRBJ2-4; D tentatively fits TRBD1 or TRBD2 (5 bases each). The CDR3 loop spans 16 amino acids. CDR1 SGHTA and CDR2 FQGNSA come from the germline V gene. V was trimmed by 5 bases and J by 0 bases, leaving 14 bases between them.

In this sample, this clonotype turned up many times. Germline is not matched at one junction end, which may reflect a read error. V and J are TRBV9 and TRBJ1-5; D call uncertain. Germline V lookup: CDR1 SGDLS, CDR2 YYNGEE. This CDR3 has 13 amino acids. The CDR3 nucleotides read TGTGCCAGCTTTGGAGGGCACCCTCAGCCCCAGAATTTT. Translated: CASFGGHPQPQNF.

This clonotype was seen many times. The CDR3 coding sequence is TGTGCCAGCAGCGCGGCGACTTTTAACTATGGCTACACCTTC. Protein sequence: CASSAATFNYGYTF. The chain employs TRBV7-9 and TRBJ1-2, with D unclear. Germline lookup yields CDR1 SEHNR and CDR2 FQNEAQ (reference sequence). V was trimmed by 5 bases and J by 1 base, leaving 11 bases between them. This CDR3 is 14 amino acids long.

In this sample, this clonotype turned up many times. The J gene is TRBJ1-1, the V gene TRBV6-6; the D gene is possibly TRBD1 (5 bases). The CDR3 runs to 13 residues. V lost 5 bases and J 3 bases, leaving 10 bases between the germline ends. From germline, CDR1 is MNHNY and CDR2 SVGAGI (reference sequence). Here the CDR3 reads CASSDTGHTEAFF. CDR3 DNA sequence: TGTGCCAGCAGTGATACAGGACACACTGAAGCTTTCTTT.

Regarding this clonotype: Since the CDR3 does not end with the conserved phenylalanine or tryptophan, this likely comes from a read error. The V call is TRBV12-3 or TRBV12-4, the J call TRBJ2-7; D ambiguous. This CDR3 is built from 13 residues. The ends were cut back, 6 bases at V and 6 bases at J, with 15 bases in the middle. The CDR3 DNA sequence: TGTGCCAGCAGCCCGACCAGGCAACTCGAGCAGTACAAC. Its translation is CASSPTRQLEQYN.

Many counts were recorded for this clonotype. The chain joins TRBV5-6 to TRBJ2-4; D unresolved. Per germline, CDR1 SGHDT and CDR2 YYEEEE. The CDR3 is made up of 14 amino acids. Trimming removed 2 bases from V and 5 bases from J, with 11 bases in between. The CDR3 region is CASSLGQAENIQYF. CDR3 in DNA: TGTGCCAGCAGCTTAGGGCAGGCGGAAAACATTCAGTACTTC.

Note on this clonotype: Being one base from a much bigger clone, this may be a read error. V is TRBV29-1 and J is TRBJ1-1; D is undetermined. The CDR3 consists of 13 residues. V was shortened by 7 bases and J by 3 bases, with 15 bases between the two germline ends. CDR1 SQVTM and CDR2 ANQGSEA come from the germline V gene. CDR3 loop: CSGQQRPDTEAFF. In nucleotides, the CDR3 is TGCAGCGGCCAGCAGCGGCCGGACACTGAAGCTTTCTTT.

Many counts were recorded for this clonotype. The chain uses TRBV30 and TRBJ1-1; no clear D. The germline V gene encodes CDR1 GTSNPN and CDR2 SVGIG (reference sequence). Between the trimmed V and J ends, which lost 3 bases and 0 bases, there was a span of 11 bases. The length of the CDR3 is 14 residues. The CDR3 DNA reads as TGTGCCTGGAGATCTTGGGATATGAACACTGAAGCTTTCTTT. It codes for CAWRSWDMNTEAFF.

This clonotype was detected ten times or more. J is TRBJ2-7 and V is TRBV9; D may be TRBD2 (6 bases). V was pared by 4 bases and J by 7 bases, with 18 bases between. The CDR3 extends over 14 amino acids. Germline V gene sequence: CDR1 SGDLS, CDR2 YYNGEE. CDR3 region: CASSLGLPTTEQYF. CDR3 coding DNA: TGTGCCAGCAGCCTGGGACTCCCTACTACGGAGCAGTACTTC.

This clonotype has ten or more counts. This chain joins TRBV10-3 and TRBJ2-1; D unresolved. Germline CDR1 reads ENHRY; CDR2 reads SYGVKD. V was trimmed by 0 bases and J by 3 bases, leaving 6 bases between them. The CDR3 covers 14 residues. CDR3 residues: CAISESVGYNEQFF. The CDR3 nucleotides are TGTGCCATCAGTGAGTCGGTCGGCTACAATGAGCAGTTCTTC.

A word on this clonotype: The junction and the germline gene differ at one end; a read error may be behind it. The chain has TRBV28 and TRBJ1-5; no firm D call. CDR1 is MDHEN and CDR2 is SYDVKM in the germline V gene. The CDR3 extends over 15 amino acids. CDR3 nucleotide sequence: TGTGCCAGCAGTTACTTGAGAGGAGGCAATCAGCCCCAGAATTTT. The encoded protein is CASSYLRGGNQPQNF.

This clonotype showed up just a few times. The chain combines TRBV7-8 with TRBJ1-1; D is possibly TRBD1 (6 bases). CDR1 and CDR2 (germline): SGHVS, FQNEAQ. Trimming took 8 bases from V and 0 from J, leaving 10 bases between them. This CDR3 region has 13 residues. The CDR3 bases are TGTGCCAGCCGGGACAACTTGAACACTGAAGCTTTCTTT. It translates to CASRDNLNTEAFF.

In this sample, this clonotype is medium-sized. This chain connects TRBV7-9 to TRBJ2-7; D is ambiguous. CDR1 SEHNR and CDR2 FQNEAQ come from the germline V gene (reference sequence). V was pared by 5 bases and J by 3 bases, with 5 bases between. This CDR3 region has 11 residues. The CDR3 DNA reads TGTGCCAGCAGCACCTACTACGAGCAGTACTTC. Amino acid sequence: CASSTYYEQYF. Full variable domain (rest looked up from reference TRBV7-9 and TRBJ2-7): DTGVSQNPRHKITKRGQNVTFRCDPISEHNRLYWYRQTLGQGPEFLTYFQNEAQLEKSRLLSDRFSAERPKGSFSTLEIQRTEQGDSAMYLCASSTYYEQYFGPGTRLTVT.

There are many counts of this clonotype. This chain uses TRBV6-6 with TRBJ2-7; TRBD2 matches at 9 bases. Germline CDR1 is MNHNY and CDR2 is SVGAGI (reference sequence). Losses at the gene ends were 6 bases for V and 1 base for J; bases not matched to a gene: 7. This CDR3 is 15 amino acids long. The CDR3 DNA sequence: TGTGCCAGCAGAACCCCGGGACTAGCATCCTACGAGCAGTACTTC. It specifies CASRTPGLASYEQYF.

This clonotype was found many times. J is TRBJ1-6 and V is TRBV5-1; D gene unclear. Germline values: CDR1 SGHRS, CDR2 YFSETQ. Trimming pared 0 bases from V and 5 bases from J, leaving 9 bases between. This CDR3 region has 15 residues. CDR3 loop: CASSLGAANNSPLHF. As DNA, the CDR3 is TGCGCCAGCAGCTTGGGGGCAGCCAATAATTCACCCCTCCACTTT.

The chain recombines TRBV10-2 with TRBJ2-7; D might be TRBD1 (6 bases). V shed 2 bases and J shed 1 base, with 21 bases lying between them. Germline assignment: CDR1 WSHSY and CDR2 SAAADI. This CDR3 spans 18 amino acids. CDR3 nucleotides: TGCGCCAGCAGTGAGGTCGGAACAGGGTTTGGAGATTCCTACGAGCAGTACTTC. The encoded protein is CASSEVGTGFGDSYEQYF.

This clonotype was counted at least ten times. The rearrangement joins TRBV10-3 to TRBJ2-2; D is unresolved. V dropped 3 bases and J dropped 1 base, with 3 bases sitting between them. This CDR3 has 13 amino acids. Germline loops: CDR1 ENHRY, CDR2 SYGVKD. The CDR3 loop is CAISDQNTGELFF. The CDR3 nucleotides read TGTGCCATCAGTGATCAGAACACCGGGGAGCTGTTTTTT.

This clonotype came up a few times. The rearrangement uses TRBV6-1 and TRBJ1-2, with D perhaps matching TRBD1 (5 bases). This CDR3 has 14 residues. From germline, CDR1 is MNHNS and CDR2 SASEGT. V lost 2 bases, J lost 6 bases, and 13 bases lay in between. CDR3 loop: CASSELGQAHGYTF. CDR3 coding DNA: TGTGCCAGCAGTGAACTGGGGCAGGCGCATGGCTACACCTTC.

In its sample, this clonotype was seen many times. The chain has TRBV11-2 and TRBJ1-3; D remains unclear. V was shortened by 1 base and J by 6 bases, with 10 bases between the two germline ends. The CDR3 length is 14 residues. In germline, CDR1 is SGHAT, CDR2 FQNNGV. In nucleotides, the CDR3 is TGTGCCAGCAGCTTAGGGGGAGTTTCAAACACCATATATTTT. Its protein product is CASSLGGVSNTIYF.

This clonotype was seen repeatedly, ten times or more. The gene calls are TRBV13 and TRBJ2-7, with D possibly called TRBD1 or TRBD2 (6 bases each). V lost 3 bases and J lost 10, with 13 bases in between. The CDR3 covers 12 residues. CDR1 and CDR2 from the germline V gene are PRHDT and FYEKMQ (reference sequence). The CDR3 loop reads CASSFGGPDQYF. The CDR3 DNA sequence: TGTGCCAGCAGCTTTGGGGGGCCCGACCAGTACTTC.

This clonotype was counted ten times or more. V usage is TRBV4-3 and J usage is TRBJ1-1; D remains ambiguous. Trimming left V 2 bases short and J 0 bases short, with 13 bases between. From germline, CDR1 is LGHNA and CDR2 YSLEER. The CDR3 contains 16 residues. The CDR3 nucleotides read TGCGCCAGCAGCCAATCCTCGGGCACCCTGAACACTGAAGCTTTCTTT. Amino acids: CASSQSSGTLNTEAFF.